This T cell receptor beta chain appears in the sequencing data of a study of blood T cell repertoires in COVID-19. The overall study: COVID-19 samples collected from the United States, Italy and Spain covered acute and convalescent phases. PBMCs, B-cell-depleted T cells, or T cells provided the cDNA or gDNA that made up the material.

V gave up 5 bases and J gave up 5 bases; unmatched junction bases: 9. From germline, CDR1 is LNHDA and CDR2 SQIVND (reference sequence). The CDR3 covers 16 residues. Those who participated ranged in age from about 18 to 89 years and resided in about two dozen US areas. Using immunoSEQ multiplex PCR, the repertoire was profiled, and TCRdb retains in-frame clones only, with some absent. The data show 250,000 to 300,000 clones, approximately 84% seen once. This chain links TRBV19 with TRBJ1-2; 12 bases agree with TRBD1. The receptor was derived from a woman in her forties or fifties who had been exposed to COVID-19. The sequenced sample consisted of PBMCs or T cells enriched from blood (not recorded which). CDR3 loop: CASSLSPGQGAYGYTF. The CDR3 region has the DNA TGTGCCAGTAGTCTCAGCCCGGGACAGGGGGCGTATGGCTACACCTTC.